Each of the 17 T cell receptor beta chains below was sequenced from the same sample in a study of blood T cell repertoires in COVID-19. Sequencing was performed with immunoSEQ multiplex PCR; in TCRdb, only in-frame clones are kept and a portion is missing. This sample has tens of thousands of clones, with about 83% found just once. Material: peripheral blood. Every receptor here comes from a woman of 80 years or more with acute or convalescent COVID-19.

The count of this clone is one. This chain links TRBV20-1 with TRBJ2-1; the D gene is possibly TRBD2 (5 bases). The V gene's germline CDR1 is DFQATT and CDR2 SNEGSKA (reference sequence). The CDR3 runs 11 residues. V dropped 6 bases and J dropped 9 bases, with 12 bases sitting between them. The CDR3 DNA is TGCAGTGCACCACTAGAGGTTGAGCAGTTCTTC. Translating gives CSAPLEVEQFF.

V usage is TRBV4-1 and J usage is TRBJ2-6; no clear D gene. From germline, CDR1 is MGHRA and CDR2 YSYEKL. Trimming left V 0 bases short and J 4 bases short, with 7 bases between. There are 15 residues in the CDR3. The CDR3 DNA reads TGCGCCAGCAGCCAAGATCTGGCCGGGGCCAACGTCCTGACTTTC. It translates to CASSQDLAGANVLTF.

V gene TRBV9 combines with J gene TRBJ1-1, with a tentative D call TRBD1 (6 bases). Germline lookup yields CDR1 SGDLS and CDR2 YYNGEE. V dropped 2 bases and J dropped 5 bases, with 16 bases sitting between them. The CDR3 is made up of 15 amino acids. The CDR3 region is CASSVDQGWRTEAFF. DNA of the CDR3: TGTGCCAGCAGCGTGGACCAGGGGTGGAGGACTGAAGCTTTCTTT.

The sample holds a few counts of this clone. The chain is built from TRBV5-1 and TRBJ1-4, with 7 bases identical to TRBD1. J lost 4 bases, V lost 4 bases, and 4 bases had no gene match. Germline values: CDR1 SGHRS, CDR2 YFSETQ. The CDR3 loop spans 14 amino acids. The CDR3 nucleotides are TGCGCCAGCAGCCGGGACAGCGGTAATGAAAAACTGTTTTTT. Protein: CASSRDSGNEKLFF.

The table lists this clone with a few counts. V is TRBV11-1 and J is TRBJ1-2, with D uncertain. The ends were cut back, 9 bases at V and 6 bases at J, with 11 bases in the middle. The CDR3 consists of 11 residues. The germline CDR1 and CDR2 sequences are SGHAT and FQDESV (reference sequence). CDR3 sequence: CASGRSDGYTF. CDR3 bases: TGTGCCAGTGGGAGGAGTGATGGCTACACCTTC.

Here the CDR3 DNA reads TGTGCCAGCAGCCAGGAAGTTACGGGATCTGGAAACACCATATATTTT. It encodes CASSQEVTGSGNTIYF. The rearrangement uses TRBV7-2 and TRBJ1-3, with no clear D. CDR1 and CDR2 (germline): SGHTA, FQGNSA. CDR3 length: 16 amino acids. V gave up 5 bases and J gave up 1 base, with 15 bases separating them.

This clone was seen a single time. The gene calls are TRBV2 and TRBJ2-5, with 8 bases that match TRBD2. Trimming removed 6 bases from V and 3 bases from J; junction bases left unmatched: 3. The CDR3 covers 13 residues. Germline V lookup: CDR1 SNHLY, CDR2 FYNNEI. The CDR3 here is CASRFSGEETQYF. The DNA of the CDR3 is TGTGCCAGCAGATTTAGCGGGGAAGAGACCCAGTACTTC.

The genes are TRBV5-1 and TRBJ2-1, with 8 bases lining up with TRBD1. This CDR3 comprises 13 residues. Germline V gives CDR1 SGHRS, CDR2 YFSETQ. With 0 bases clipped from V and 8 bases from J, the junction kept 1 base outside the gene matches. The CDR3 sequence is CASSLAGGHEQFF. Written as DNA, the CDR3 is TGCGCCAGCAGCTTGGCAGGGGGCCATGAGCAGTTCTTC.

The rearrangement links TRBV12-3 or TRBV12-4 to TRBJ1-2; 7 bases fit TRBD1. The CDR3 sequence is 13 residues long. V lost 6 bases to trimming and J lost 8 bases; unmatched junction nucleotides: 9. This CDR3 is CASSPGGGGGYTF. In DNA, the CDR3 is TGTGCCAGCAGCCCCGGAGGGGGCGGCGGCTACACCTTC.

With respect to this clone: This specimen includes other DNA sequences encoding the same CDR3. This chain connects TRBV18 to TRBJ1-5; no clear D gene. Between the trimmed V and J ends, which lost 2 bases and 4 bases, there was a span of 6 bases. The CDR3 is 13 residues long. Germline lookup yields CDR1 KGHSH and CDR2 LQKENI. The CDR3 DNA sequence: TGTGCCAGCTCACCAGGCCCGAATCAGCCCCAGCATTTT. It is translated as CASSPGPNQPQHF.

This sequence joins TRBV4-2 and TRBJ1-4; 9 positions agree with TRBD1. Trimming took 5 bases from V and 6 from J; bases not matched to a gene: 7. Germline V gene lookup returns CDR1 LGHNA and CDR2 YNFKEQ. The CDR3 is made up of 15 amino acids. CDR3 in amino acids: CASSETGGSDEKLFF. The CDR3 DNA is TGTGCCAGCAGCGAAACAGGGGGCTCTGATGAAAAACTGTTTTTT.

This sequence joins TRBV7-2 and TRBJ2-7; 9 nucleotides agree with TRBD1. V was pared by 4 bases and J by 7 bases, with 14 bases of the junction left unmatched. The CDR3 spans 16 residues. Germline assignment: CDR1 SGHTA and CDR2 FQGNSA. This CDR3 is CASSSYAGGQGGEQYF. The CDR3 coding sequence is TGTGCCAGCAGCTCCTACGCAGGGGGACAGGGTGGTGAGCAGTACTTC.

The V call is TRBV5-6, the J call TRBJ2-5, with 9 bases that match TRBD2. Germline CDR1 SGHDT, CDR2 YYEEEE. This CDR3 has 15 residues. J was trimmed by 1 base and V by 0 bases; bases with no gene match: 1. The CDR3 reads CASSLASGAQETQYF. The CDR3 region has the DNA TGTGCCAGCAGCTTGGCTAGCGGGGCCCAAGAGACCCAGTACTTC.

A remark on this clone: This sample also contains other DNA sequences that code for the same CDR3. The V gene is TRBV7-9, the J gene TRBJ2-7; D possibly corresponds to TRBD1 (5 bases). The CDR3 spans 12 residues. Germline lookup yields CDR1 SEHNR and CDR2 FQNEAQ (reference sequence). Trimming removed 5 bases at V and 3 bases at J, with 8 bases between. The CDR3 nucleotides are TGTGCCAGCAGCCGACAGAACTACGAGCAGTACTTC. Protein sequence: CASSRQNYEQYF. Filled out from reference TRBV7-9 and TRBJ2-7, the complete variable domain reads DTGVSQNPRHKITKRGQNVTFRCDPISEHNRLYWYRQTLGQGPEFLTYFQNEAQLEKSRLLSDRFSAERPKGSFSTLEIQRTEQGDSAMYLCASSRQNYEQYFGPGTRLTVT.

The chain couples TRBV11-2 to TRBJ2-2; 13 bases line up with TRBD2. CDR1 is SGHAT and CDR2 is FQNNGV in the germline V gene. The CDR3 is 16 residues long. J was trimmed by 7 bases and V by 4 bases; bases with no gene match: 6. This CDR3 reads CASSSTSGGVVGELFF. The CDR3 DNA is TGTGCCAGCAGCTCCACTAGCGGGGGGGTCGTCGGGGAGCTGTTTTTT. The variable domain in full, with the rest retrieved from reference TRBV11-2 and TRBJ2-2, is EAGVAQSPRYKIIEKRQSVAFWCNPISGHATLYWYQQILGQGPKLLIQFQNNGVVDDSQLPKDRFSAERLKGVDSTLKIQPAKLEDSAVYLCASSSTSGGVVGELFFGEGSRLTVL.

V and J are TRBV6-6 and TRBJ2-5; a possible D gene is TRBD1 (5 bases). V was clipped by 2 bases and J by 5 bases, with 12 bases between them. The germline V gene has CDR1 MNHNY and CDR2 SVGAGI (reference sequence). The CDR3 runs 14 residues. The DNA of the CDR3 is TGTGCCAGCAGTTACCGCAGGGTACGGGAGACCCAGTACTTC. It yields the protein CASSYRRVRETQYF.

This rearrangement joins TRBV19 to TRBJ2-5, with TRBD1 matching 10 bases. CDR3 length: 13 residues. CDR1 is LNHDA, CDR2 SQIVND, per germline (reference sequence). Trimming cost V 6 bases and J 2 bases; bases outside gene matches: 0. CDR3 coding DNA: TGTGCCAGTAGGGACAGGGGGCAAGAGACCCAGTACTTC. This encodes CASRDRGQETQYF.